The clone carrying this T cell receptor beta chain was seen a single time. What it binds is unknown. This sample stems from a study of T cell responses to AZD1222 COVID-19 vaccine. General study results and limits: Distributed over spike, vaccine-associated CD4 TCRs predominated at 160-218 and 743-854. Spike-specific TCRs gained breadth and depth after people received two AZD1222 doses.

Here immunoSEQ multiplex PCR was the method, and the copy in TCRdb shows in-frame clones only, minus some. The sample carries about 100,000 clones, about 86% recorded once. Sequencing used peripheral blood, obtained on day 0 of AZD1222 vaccination. This sequence was found in an adult in good health.

CDR3 sequence: CASSLGQGMTGELFF. DNA for the CDR3: TGCGCCAGCAGCTTGGGACAGGGTATGACCGGGGAGCTGTTTTTT. J is TRBJ2-2 and V is TRBV5-1; TRBD1 matches 7 bases. In germline, CDR1 is SGHRS, CDR2 YFSETQ. J lost 5 bases, V lost 0 bases, and 4 bases had no gene match. This CDR3 contains 15 residues. Variable domain in full (rest from reference TRBV5-1 and TRBJ2-2): KAGVTQTPRYLIKTRGQQVTLSCSPISGHRSVSWYQQTPGQGLQFLFEYFSETQRNKGNFPGRFSGRQFSNSRSEMNVSTLELGDSALYLCASSLGQGMTGELFFGEGSRLTVL.